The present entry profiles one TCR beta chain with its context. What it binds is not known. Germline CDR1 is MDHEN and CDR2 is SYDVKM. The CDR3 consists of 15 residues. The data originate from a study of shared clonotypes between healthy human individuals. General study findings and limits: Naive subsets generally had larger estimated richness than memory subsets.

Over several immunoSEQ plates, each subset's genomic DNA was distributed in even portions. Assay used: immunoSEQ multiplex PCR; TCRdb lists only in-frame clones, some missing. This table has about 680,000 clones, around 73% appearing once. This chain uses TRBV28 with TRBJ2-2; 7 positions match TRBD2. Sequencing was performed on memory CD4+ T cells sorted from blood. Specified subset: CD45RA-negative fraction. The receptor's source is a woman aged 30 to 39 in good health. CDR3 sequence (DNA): TGTGGGACACTAGCGTTGAAGGGGAACACCGGGGAGCTGTTTTTT. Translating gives CGTLALKGNTGELFF.